This T cell receptor (beta chain) was identified in a study of blood T cell repertoires in COVID-19. Germline CDR1 is MGHRA and CDR2 is YSYEKL. The CDR3 is 16 amino acids. V was cut by 2 bases and J by 5 bases, with 18 bases left in between. The repertoire was sequenced with immunoSEQ multiplex PCR; TCRdb's copy has only in-frame clones and lacks some. Of nearly 250,000 clones listed, about 90% were seen once; the top ten hold just over 0.85%. This sequence was found in a man aged 50-60 years who had been exposed to COVID-19. Material: PBMCs or T cells enriched from blood (not recorded which). The V and J genes are TRBV4-1 and TRBJ1-1; D is ambiguous. The DNA for the CDR3 is TGCGCCAGCAGCCAATTGAGGGCAAACCTGTGGACTGAAGCTTTCTTT. This gives the protein CASSQLRANLWTEAFF.